This TCR beta chain was found in a study of response to subunit inactivated influenza vaccine. Study observations and caveats: A suggestion made by the authors is that each seasonal influenza vaccination recruits few new T cells.

The germline V gene has CDR1 SEHNR and CDR2 FQNEAQ (reference sequence). V shed 6 bases and J 5 bases; nucleotides not matched to a gene: 11. The CDR3 length is 17 residues. TCRdb independently ran MiXCR on the RT-PCR reads; one entry per CDR3 protein. This table holds about 650,000 distinct CDR3 sequences, about a sixth found once. As for this clonotype: Its target is not known.

The sequence came from a man aged 50 or older who received an inactivated influenza vaccine. V gene TRBV7-9 combines with J gene TRBJ2-5; 14 bases align to TRBD2. The sample was PBMCs from blood, taken roughly 12 days after vaccination. The CDR3 sequence is CASRERGGLAGDETQYF. The CDR3 DNA reads TGTGCCAGCAGAGAACGGGGGGGACTAGCGGGAGATGAGACCCAGTACTTC.